Here is one TCR beta chain with its context. As yet, its antigen is unknown. Trimming removed 7 bases at V and 8 bases at J, with 11 bases between. The length of the CDR3 is 12 residues. Per germline, CDR1 ENHRY and CDR2 SYGVKD. A library of TCRbeta sequences, prepared with unique molecular identifiers, was generated. A single record per CDR3 protein comes from TCRdb applying MiXCR to the PCR reads. The table includes 110,000 or so distinct CDR3 sequences, approximately 6% detected once. The sample is drawn from a study of T-cell reconstitution after alpha-beta-depleted transplantation in children. Study-wide points: In patients about two months after transplant, alpha-beta T cells reportedly arose from several hundred expanded graft clones. One year post-transplant, T-cell counts and diversity were largely derived from T cells produced anew.

The sample was PBMCs, mostly from graft donor cells, taken 360 days after TCRalphabeta/CD19-depleted stem cell transplant. The chain is built from TRBV10-3 and TRBJ2-2, with D possibly matching TRBD2 (6 bases). The clonotype originates from a male patient between 2 and 10 years old who had a stem cell transplant for acute lymphoblastic leukemia, so the T cells may come from the graft donor. CDR3 nucleotides: TGTGCCATCATGGGAGGCGGGGGGGAGCTGTTTTTT. Its translation is CAIMGGGGELFF.